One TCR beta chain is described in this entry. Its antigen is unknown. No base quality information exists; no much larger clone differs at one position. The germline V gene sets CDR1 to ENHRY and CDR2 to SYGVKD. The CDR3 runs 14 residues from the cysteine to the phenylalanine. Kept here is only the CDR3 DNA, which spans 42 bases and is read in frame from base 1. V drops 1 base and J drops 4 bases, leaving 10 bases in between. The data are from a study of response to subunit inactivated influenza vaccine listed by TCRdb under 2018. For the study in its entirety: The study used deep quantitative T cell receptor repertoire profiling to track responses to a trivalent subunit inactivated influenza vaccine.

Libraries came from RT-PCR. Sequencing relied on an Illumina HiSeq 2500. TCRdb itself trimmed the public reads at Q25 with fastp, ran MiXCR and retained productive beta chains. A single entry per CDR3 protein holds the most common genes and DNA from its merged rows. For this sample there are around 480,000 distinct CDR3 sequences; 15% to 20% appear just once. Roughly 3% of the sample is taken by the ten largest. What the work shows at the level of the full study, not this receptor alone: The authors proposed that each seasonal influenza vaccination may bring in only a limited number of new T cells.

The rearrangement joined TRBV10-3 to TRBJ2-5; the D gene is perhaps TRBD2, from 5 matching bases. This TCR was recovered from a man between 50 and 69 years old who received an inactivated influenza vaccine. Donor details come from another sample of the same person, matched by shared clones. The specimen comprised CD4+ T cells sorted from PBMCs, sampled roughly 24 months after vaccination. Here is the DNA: TGTGCCATCAGTGAGTTGGGAGACGGAGAGACCCAGTACTTC. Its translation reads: CAISELGDGETQYF.